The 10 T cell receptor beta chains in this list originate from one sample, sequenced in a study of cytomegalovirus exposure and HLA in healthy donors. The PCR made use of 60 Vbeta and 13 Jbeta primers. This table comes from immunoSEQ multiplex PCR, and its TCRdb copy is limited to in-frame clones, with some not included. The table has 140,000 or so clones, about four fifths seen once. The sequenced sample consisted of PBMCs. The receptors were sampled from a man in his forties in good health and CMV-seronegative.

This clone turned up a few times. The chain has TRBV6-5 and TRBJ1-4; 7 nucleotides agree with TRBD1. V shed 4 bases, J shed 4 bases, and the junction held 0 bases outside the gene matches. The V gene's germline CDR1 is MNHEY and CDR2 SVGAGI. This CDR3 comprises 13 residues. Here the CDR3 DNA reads TGTGCCAGCAGTTGGGACAGTAATGAAAAACTGTTTTTT. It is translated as CASSWDSNEKLFF.

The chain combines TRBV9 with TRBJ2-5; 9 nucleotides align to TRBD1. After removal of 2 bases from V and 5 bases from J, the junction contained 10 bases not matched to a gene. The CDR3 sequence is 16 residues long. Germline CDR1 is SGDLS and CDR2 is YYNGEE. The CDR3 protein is CASSVTPGQGIETQYF. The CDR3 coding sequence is TGTGCCAGCAGCGTTACCCCGGGACAGGGTATCGAGACCCAGTACTTC.

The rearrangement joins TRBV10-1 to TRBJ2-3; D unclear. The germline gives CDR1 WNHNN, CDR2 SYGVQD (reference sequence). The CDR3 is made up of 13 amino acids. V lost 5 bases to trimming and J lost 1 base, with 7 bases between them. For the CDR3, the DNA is TGCGCCAGCAGTCAGGAAGGCACAGATACGCAGTATTTT. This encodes CASSQEGTDTQYF.

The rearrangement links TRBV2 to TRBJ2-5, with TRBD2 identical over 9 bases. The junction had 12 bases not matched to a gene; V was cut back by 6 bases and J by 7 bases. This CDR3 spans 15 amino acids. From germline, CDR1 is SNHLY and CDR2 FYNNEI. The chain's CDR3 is CASRKGQPAGGTQYF. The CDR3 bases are TGTGCCAGCAGGAAGGGACAGCCAGCGGGGGGGACCCAGTACTTC.

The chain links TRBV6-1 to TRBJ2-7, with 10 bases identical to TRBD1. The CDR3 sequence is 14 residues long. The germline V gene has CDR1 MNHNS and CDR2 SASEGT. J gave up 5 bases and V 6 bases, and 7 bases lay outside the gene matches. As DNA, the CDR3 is TGTGCCAGCAGGGACAGGGGGAATCGTAACGAGCAGTACTTC. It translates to CASRDRGNRNEQYF.

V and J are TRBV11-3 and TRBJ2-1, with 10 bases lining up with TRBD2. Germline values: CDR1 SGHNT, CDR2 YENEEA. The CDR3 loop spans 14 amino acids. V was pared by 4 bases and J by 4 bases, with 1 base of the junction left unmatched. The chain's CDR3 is CASSSSGGYNEQFF. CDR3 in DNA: TGTGCCAGCAGCTCTAGCGGGGGTTACAATGAGCAGTTCTTC.

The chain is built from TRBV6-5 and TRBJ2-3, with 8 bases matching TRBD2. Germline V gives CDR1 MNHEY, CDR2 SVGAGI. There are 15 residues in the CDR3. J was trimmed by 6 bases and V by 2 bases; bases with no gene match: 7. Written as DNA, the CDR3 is TGTGCCAGCAGTTACGCGGGGGGTCGAAAGGATACGCAGTATTTT. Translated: CASSYAGGRKDTQYF.

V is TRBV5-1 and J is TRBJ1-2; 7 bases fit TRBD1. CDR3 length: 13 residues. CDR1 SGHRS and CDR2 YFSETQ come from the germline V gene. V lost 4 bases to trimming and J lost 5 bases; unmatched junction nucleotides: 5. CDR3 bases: TGCGCCAGCAGCCGGGACAGAATTTATGGCTACACCTTC. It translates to CASSRDRIYGYTF.

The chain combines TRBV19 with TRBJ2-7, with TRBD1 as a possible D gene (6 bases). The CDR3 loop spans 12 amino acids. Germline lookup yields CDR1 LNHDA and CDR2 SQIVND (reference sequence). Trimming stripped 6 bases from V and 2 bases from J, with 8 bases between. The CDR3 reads CASSRTAYEQYF. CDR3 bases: TGTGCCAGTAGCCGGACAGCCTACGAGCAGTACTTC.

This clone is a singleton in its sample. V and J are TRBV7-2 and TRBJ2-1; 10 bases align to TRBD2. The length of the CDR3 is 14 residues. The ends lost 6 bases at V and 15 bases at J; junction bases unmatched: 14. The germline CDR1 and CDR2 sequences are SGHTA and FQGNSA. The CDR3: CASSGPLSSGGMFF. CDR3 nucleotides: TGTGCCAGCAGTGGGCCCCTCTCTAGCGGGGGAATGTTCTTC.